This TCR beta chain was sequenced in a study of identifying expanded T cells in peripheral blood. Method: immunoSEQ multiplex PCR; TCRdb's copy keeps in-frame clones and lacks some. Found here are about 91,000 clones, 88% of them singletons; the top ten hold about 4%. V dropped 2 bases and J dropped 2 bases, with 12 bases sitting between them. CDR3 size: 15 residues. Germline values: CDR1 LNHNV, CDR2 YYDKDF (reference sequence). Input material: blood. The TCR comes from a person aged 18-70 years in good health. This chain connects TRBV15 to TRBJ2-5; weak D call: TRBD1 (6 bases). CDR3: CATSRFWTEQETQYF. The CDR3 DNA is TGTGCCACCAGCAGATTCTGGACAGAGCAAGAGACCCAGTACTTC.